Below, one T cell receptor (beta chain) is given with its context. Its target is unknown. This specimen comes from a study of stem cell transplantation in POMP-related autoinflammatory disease. Across the whole study: Impaired MHC class I-dependent CD8+ differentiation was hypothesized from defective thymoproteasomes.

Findings and caveats of the study: Across all analyzed T-cell subsets, patients with PRAID tended toward reduced diversity and increased clonality. Unique TRB V-J gene pairings were limited in number in patients with PRAID.

Produced via immunoSEQ multiplex PCR; TCRdb's table is partial and in-frame only. The sample gives roughly 6,400 clones, over 80% of which show up once; about 4% is in the top ten. Germline V gene sequence: CDR1 SGDLS, CDR2 YYNGEE. CDR3 length: 14 residues. V was shortened by 0 bases and J by 1 base, with 8 bases between the two germline ends. The sample comprised a CXCR5-defined cell subset from PBMCs. The TCR comes from a human donor in good health. The J gene is TRBJ2-7, the V gene TRBV9; possibly TRBD2 for D (6 bases). CDR3 region: CASSVGGLSYEQYF. The CDR3 nucleotides are TGTGCCAGCAGCGTAGGGGGACTTTCCTACGAGCAGTACTTC.